This T cell receptor beta chain came from a study of cytomegalovirus exposure and HLA in healthy donors. Concerning this clone itself: Its antigen is as yet unknown.

Primers for the PCR totalled 60 Vbeta and 13 Jbeta. Profiling relied on immunoSEQ multiplex PCR, and the TCRdb table lists in-frame clones only, not all of them. Of 85,000 to 110,000 clones detected, roughly 80% appear once; the ten largest clones hold over 4%. The CDR3 runs to 12 residues. The ends were cut back, 6 bases at V and 6 bases at J, with 10 bases in the middle. Germline values: CDR1 MNHNY, CDR2 SVGAGI (reference sequence). Study-wide points: By a later analysis, the bulk of CMV-associated TCR beta chains appeared HLA-restricted. A list of about 160 TCR beta chains associated with cytomegalovirus was given.

This clonotype originated in a man between 50 and 59 years old in good health and CMV-seropositive. The gene calls are TRBV6-6 and TRBJ2-3, with D possibly being TRBD1 (6 bases). The sequenced material came from PBMCs. The CDR3 sequence: CASSPGEDTQYF. Here the CDR3 DNA reads TGTGCCAGCAGCCCAGGGGAGGATACGCAGTATTTT.